This TCR beta chain was sequenced in a study of naive and memory T cell subsets. Four PCR rounds used nested alpha and beta constant region primers plus the SP2 primer. Blood and skin TCR RNA was reverse transcribed with alpha and beta constant primers. Each CDR3 protein is one row after TCRdb ran MiXCR on the 5' RACE reads. The table lists about 48,000 distinct CDR3 sequences, over 3.5% of them singletons. Note on this clonotype: The antigen remains undetermined.

TCR cDNA received a 3' ligated oligonucleotide that carried a UMI. RNA was extracted from approximately 2.6 ml of whole blood of healthy adults. Study conclusions and caveats: Potentially, T cell activation and differentiation skew this RNA-based measurement.

The V end was cut by 2 bases, the J end by 3 bases, with 10 bases between. Germline loops: CDR1 SGHAT, CDR2 FQDESV (reference sequence). This CDR3 has 14 residues. The genes are TRBV11-1 and TRBJ2-5, with a weak D call TRBD2 (6 bases). This receptor was identified in a female donor in good health. The CDR3 DNA sequence: TGTGCCAGCAGCTTACGGGACTTCAAAGAGACCCAGTACTTC. It encodes CASSLRDFKETQYF.